This T cell receptor beta chain was captured in a study of siplizumab effects on memory and regulatory T cells. Sequencing was performed with immunoSEQ multiplex PCR; in TCRdb, only in-frame clones are kept and a portion is missing. The sample gives more than 95,000 clones, about 95% of which show up once; roughly 1.5% is in the top ten. This clone was observed a single time. CDR3 length equals 13 residues. Trimming took off 2 bases at V and 4 bases at J, with 11 bases between the two ends. Looked up from germline, CDR1 is GTSNPN and CDR2 is SVGIG (reference sequence). The chain uses TRBV30 and TRBJ2-5; D uncertain. The sequence came from a human donor in good health. The sample taken for sequencing was non-Treg CD4+ T cells sorted from blood. CDR3 nucleotide sequence: TGTGCCTGGAGTTTTGAGGAAGGAGAGACCCAGTACTTC. Translated: CAWSFEEGETQYF. Together with reference TRBV30 and TRBJ2-5, the CDR3 gives the full variable domain: SQTIHQWPATLVQPVGSPLSLECTVEGTSNPNLYWYRQAAGRGLQLLFYSVGIGQISSEVPQNLSASRPQDRQFILSSKKLLLSDSGFYLCAWSFEEGETQYFGPGTRLLVL.